Listed here are 23 T cell receptor beta chains from one sample, sequenced in a study of T cell changes during pregnancy in multiple sclerosis. Measured with immunoSEQ multiplex PCR; TCRdb has only the in-frame clones, and not every one. Of about 84,000 clones listed, about 93% are singletons. This specimen was peripheral blood, taken in the second trimester of pregnancy. These receptor sequences come from a female donor in good health, enrolled as a control in a pregnancy study.

This chain joins TRBV6-5 and TRBJ1-1, with 8 bases identical to TRBD1. This CDR3 contains 15 residues. Germline V gene data show CDR1 as MNHEY and CDR2 as SVGAGI. V was pared by 6 bases and J by 5 bases, with 11 bases of the junction left unmatched. CDR3 DNA sequence: TGTGCCAGCAGGCCCAGCCAGGGGGCAGGGACTGAAGCTTTCTTT. It specifies CASRPSQGAGTEAFF.

This clone was observed a handful of times. The rearrangement uses TRBV30 and TRBJ1-5; the match to TRBD1 covers 7 bases. Trimming removed 1 base from V and 5 bases from J; junction bases left unmatched: 8. The CDR3 totals 15 residues. CDR1 and CDR2 (germline): GTSNPN, SVGIG (reference sequence). The CDR3 spells CAWSDGRGEYQPQHF. CDR3 bases: TGTGCCTGGAGTGACGGCAGGGGGGAATATCAGCCCCAGCATTTT.

This sequence joins TRBV6-5 and TRBJ2-5; 9 bases align to TRBD1. The trim removed 4 bases at V and 5 bases at J, leaving 8 bases unmatched. Germline lookup yields CDR1 MNHEY and CDR2 SVGAGI. There are 15 residues in the CDR3. DNA for the CDR3: TGTGCCAGCAGTTCCCCGACAGGGGGGTGGGAGACCCAGTACTTC. It is translated as CASSSPTGGWETQYF.

This chain links TRBV5-1 with TRBJ1-2; D is unresolved. Germline-derived CDR1 and CDR2 are SGHRS and YFSETQ. CDR3 length: 15 residues. Trimming removed 0 bases at V and 0 bases at J, with 9 bases between. As DNA, the CDR3 is TGCGCCAGCAGCTTGGCGGCCGGGACTAACTATGGCTACACCTTC. Protein sequence: CASSLAAGTNYGYTF.

The chain couples TRBV27 to TRBJ2-1, with 10 bases fitting TRBD2. The trim removed 5 bases at V and 4 bases at J, leaving 5 bases unmatched. The CDR3 loop spans 15 amino acids. Germline V gene lookup returns CDR1 MNHEY and CDR2 SMNVEV (reference sequence). As DNA, the CDR3 is TGTGCCAGCAGTATCTCTAGCGGGGGTTACAATGAGCAGTTCTTC. Translated: CASSISSGGYNEQFF.

The rearrangement uses TRBV7-8 and TRBJ2-7, with D possibly TRBD2 on 6 matching bases. The CDR3 runs 16 residues. V was clipped by 5 bases and J by 5 bases, with 22 bases between them. Germline CDR1 is SGHVS and CDR2 is FQNEAQ. The CDR3 loop is CASSDIRGFDLHEQYF. The DNA for the CDR3 is TGTGCCAGCAGCGATATACGGGGGTTCGATCTCCACGAGCAGTACTTC.

The chain recombines TRBV27 with TRBJ2-5, with 8 bases lining up with TRBD2. Judging by the DNA end, TRBJ2-7 fits better; the J call may be wrong. CDR1 MNHEY and CDR2 SMNVEV come from the germline V gene (reference sequence). This CDR3 has 15 residues. The CDR3 spells CASSLLSGSFYEQYF. CDR3 nucleotides: TGTGCCAGCAGTTTATTGAGCGGGAGCTTCTACGAGCAGTACTTC.

This rearrangement joins TRBV5-4 to TRBJ2-2; D is possibly TRBD2 (6 bases). The CDR3 covers 16 residues. Germline V gene sequence: CDR1 SGHNT, CDR2 YYREEE (reference sequence). Trimming left V 0 bases short and J 4 bases short, with 13 bases between. Written as DNA, the CDR3 is TGTGCCAGCAGCTTGGGGGGGGAGGCGGCCACCGGGGAGCTGTTTTTT. As protein: CASSLGGEAATGELFF.

The rearrangement links TRBV18 to TRBJ2-7; 10 positions agree with TRBD1. J was trimmed by 1 base and V by 6 bases; bases with no gene match: 6. Germline assignment: CDR1 KGHSH and CDR2 LQKENI. This CDR3 has 15 residues. The CDR3 region is CASSRTGGDSYEQYF. In DNA form, the CDR3 reads TGTGCCAGCTCGCGGACAGGGGGGGATTCCTACGAGCAGTACTTC.

This chain joins TRBV5-1 and TRBJ2-1; D is perhaps TRBD1 (6 bases). V was shortened by 4 bases and J by 4 bases, with 21 bases between the two germline ends. Germline V lookup: CDR1 SGHRS, CDR2 YFSETQ. The CDR3 runs 17 residues. The CDR3 nucleotides read TGCGCCAGCAGCCGTTCTCTCCGGGACATCGGATACAATGAGCAGTTCTTC. Amino acid sequence: CASSRSLRDIGYNEQFF.

The sample holds a few counts of this clone. DNA of the CDR3: TGTGCCAGCAGCCGGACAGGGGCGGCGACTGAAGCTTTCTTT. Amino acids: CASSRTGAATEAFF. The chain employs TRBV7-9 and TRBJ1-1; 9 nucleotides match TRBD1. After removal of 5 bases from V and 5 bases from J, the junction contained 6 bases not matched to a gene. CDR1 is SEHNR, CDR2 FQNEAQ, per germline (reference sequence). This CDR3 has 14 residues.

This chain uses TRBV10-3 with TRBJ2-5; TRBD2 might be the D (6 bases). V gave up 5 bases and J gave up 1 base, with 11 bases separating them. CDR3 size: 14 residues. Germline lookup yields CDR1 ENHRY and CDR2 SYGVKD. The CDR3 protein is CAISPSGVQETQYF. The CDR3 DNA follows: TGTGCCATCAGTCCTTCGGGGGTCCAAGAGACCCAGTACTTC.

V gene TRBV9 combines with J gene TRBJ2-3; 10 nucleotides line up with TRBD1. Germline CDR1 SGDLS, CDR2 YYNGEE. After removal of 5 bases from V and 6 bases from J, the junction contained 15 bases not matched to a gene. The CDR3 is 17 residues long. The CDR3 reads CASSPLRQGALPDTQYF. CDR3 coding DNA: TGTGCCAGCAGTCCACTTAGACAGGGGGCGCTTCCGGATACGCAGTATTTT.

The chain employs TRBV4-1 and TRBJ2-1; 8 nucleotides match TRBD2. Germline lookup yields CDR1 MGHRA and CDR2 YSYEKL. J lost 5 bases, V lost 3 bases, and 0 bases had no gene match. CDR3 length: 13 amino acids. DNA for the CDR3: TGCGCCAGCAGCCAGGGACTAGACAATGAGCAGTTCTTC. Translation: CASSQGLDNEQFF.

The rearrangement joins TRBV2 to TRBJ2-7, with D unclear. CDR3 size: 13 residues. The germline V gene encodes CDR1 SNHLY and CDR2 FYNNEI. The V and J ends lost 3 bases and 6 bases respectively, with 12 bases between them. CDR3 coding DNA: TGTGCCAGCAGTGATGGTGCGGTAACCGAGCAGTACTTC. Its protein product is CASSDGAVTEQYF.

This chain uses TRBV5-1 with TRBJ2-2; 7 bases are a match to TRBD1. The CDR3 loop spans 18 amino acids. Germline CDR1 is SGHRS and CDR2 is YFSETQ. J gave up 5 bases and V 4 bases, and 17 bases lay outside the gene matches. DNA of the CDR3: TGCGCCAGCAGCCGAGACCCGACAGGGAGAGAATTAACCGGGGAGCTGTTTTTT. It encodes CASSRDPTGRELTGELFF.

The chain links TRBV29-1 to TRBJ2-1; 10 bases agree with TRBD1. This CDR3 has 14 residues. The J segment lost 4 bases and the V segment lost 4 bases, leaving 4 bases of the junction unmatched. Germline values: CDR1 SQVTM, CDR2 ANQGSEA. CDR3 DNA: TGCAGCGTTGTATCGGGACAGGGGTACAATGAGCAGTTCTTC. This codes for CSVVSGQGYNEQFF.

In its sample, this clone was seen a few times. The chain joins TRBV2 to TRBJ2-3, with TRBD2 identical over 11 bases. V was clipped by 2 bases and J by 5 bases; unmatched bases: 9. CDR1 is SNHLY, CDR2 FYNNEI, per germline. The CDR3 runs 17 residues. The chain's CDR3 is CASSETLQLAGVDTQYF. CDR3 sequence (DNA): TGTGCCAGCAGTGAAACTCTCCAACTAGCGGGAGTAGATACGCAGTATTTT.

This clone was observed a single time. The chain combines TRBV7-9 with TRBJ1-5, with TRBD1 as a possible D gene (5 bases). V was cut by 4 bases and J by 4 bases, with 11 bases left in between. Germline V gene data show CDR1 as SEHNR and CDR2 as FQNEAQ (reference sequence). The CDR3 runs to 14 residues. The CDR3 nucleotides read TGTGCCAGCAGCTCCGCAAGGGGAAATCAGCCCCAGCATTTT. Encoded protein: CASSSARGNQPQHF.

V usage is TRBV7-2 and J usage is TRBJ2-1; 8 positions match TRBD2. Germline V gene lookup returns CDR1 SGHTA and CDR2 FQGNSA. This CDR3 has 15 residues. The trim removed 1 base at V and 8 bases at J, leaving 7 bases unmatched. The CDR3 protein is CASSLEAGVRHEQFF. The CDR3 DNA follows: TGTGCCAGCAGCTTAGAAGCGGGAGTCAGGCATGAGCAGTTCTTC.

About this clone: Relative to the germline gene, one junction end is altered; a read error may explain this. This chain links TRBV4-1 with TRBJ1-5; no firm D call. The CDR3 covers 13 residues. CDR1 MGHRA and CDR2 YSYEKL come from the germline V gene. CDR3 nucleotide sequence: TGCGCCAGCAGTCAAGCGGGAAGCCAGCCCCAGCATTTT. It translates to CASSQAGSQPQHF.

The chain has TRBV9 and TRBJ2-1; the match to TRBD2 covers 10 bases. CDR1 is SGDLS and CDR2 is YYNGEE in the germline V gene. The V gene end was trimmed by 4 bases and the J gene end by 6 bases; junction bases not matched to a gene: 10. This CDR3 region has 16 residues. The CDR3 DNA follows: TGTGCCAGCAGCTCGCTAAGCGGGAGGGCCGGCAATGAGCAGTTCTTC. Its protein is CASSSLSGRAGNEQFF.

This chain connects TRBV10-1 to TRBJ1-5, with 9 bases identical to TRBD1. The germline gives CDR1 WNHNN, CDR2 SYGVQD (reference sequence). The CDR3 spans 16 residues. After removal of 6 bases from V and 4 bases from J, the junction contained 10 bases not matched to a gene. CDR3 in DNA: TGCGCCAGCAGCCCACAGGGGGCGCATACGAATCAGCCCCAGCATTTT. Protein product: CASSPQGAHTNQPQHF.